This T cell receptor beta chain was captured in a study of T cell repertoires in cytomegalovirus infection. The overall study: Indications of both CMV infection and matching HLA type were provided by public TCR beta signatures.

This clonotype was seen repeatedly, ten times or more. The V gene end was trimmed by 6 bases and the J gene end by 6 bases; junction bases not matched to a gene: 6. There are 13 residues in the CDR3. Germline V gene data show CDR1 as LNHDA and CDR2 as SQIVND (reference sequence). TCRdb used MiXCR to reprocess the reads, holding one entry per CDR3 protein. Among more than 150,000 distinct CDR3 sequences listed, around 20% were seen once. This chain uses TRBV19 with TRBJ1-1; 8 positions agree with TRBD1. The receptor was isolated from a human donor in good health (CMV status not recorded). Some clones in this sample may be carry-over from other donors' samples. The sequencing input was PBMCs. CDR3 protein: CASRPQGAPEAFF. CDR3 coding DNA: TGTGCCAGTAGGCCGCAGGGGGCGCCTGAAGCTTTCTTT.